Presented here are 18 T cell receptor beta chains from one specimen sequenced in a study of regulatory T cells in long-lasting Graves disease. Specified time point: newly diagnosed GD, antithyroid drugs for less than 3 months. With RNA extracted from PBMCs as input, the TCR library was made. CDR3 regions were amplified by Arm-PCR using iRepertoire HTBI primers to build TCR beta libraries. TCRdb itself ran the multiplex PCR reads through MiXCR, one entry per CDR3 protein. The sample includes about 470,000 distinct CDR3 sequences, more than 12% of them seen just once. The sample was also linked to a second study, of T cells in Graves' hyperthyroidism and ophthalmopathy.

Here the sequenced sample was peripheral blood mononuclear cells (PBMCs), taken at new diagnosis, from a patient treated with antithyroid drugs. The receptors shown here come from a woman younger than 45 with Graves disease.

This chain joins TRBV29-1 and TRBJ2-5, with a weak D call TRBD2 (6 bases). The CDR3 has 14 residues. CDR1 is SQVTM, CDR2 ANQGSEA, per germline. Trimming removed 7 bases from V and 5 bases from J, with 20 bases in between. CDR3 nucleotide sequence: TGCAGCGCTCTACCTGTCGGGAGAAGCGAGACCCAGTACTTC. Its protein product is CSALPVGRSETQYF.

With regard to this clonotype: Given a much more abundant clone one base away, this may be a read error. The chain uses TRBV11-2 and TRBJ2-7, with 7 bases identical to TRBD2. After removal of 5 bases from V and 3 bases from J, the junction contained 10 bases not matched to a gene. This CDR3 contains 15 residues. CDR1 is SGHAT, CDR2 FQNNGV, per germline. CDR3 in DNA: TGTGCCAGCAGCCTGCGTCGGCTAGCGGTCTACGAGCAGTACTTC. It encodes CASSLRRLAVYEQYF.

This clonotype was observed a handful of times. V usage is TRBV14 and J usage is TRBJ2-5; TRBD2 matches 11 bases. This CDR3 has 17 residues. Germline V gene sequence: CDR1 SGHDN, CDR2 FVKESK. V trimming: 1 base; J trimming: 3 bases; junction bases outside the gene matches: 7. Here the CDR3 reads CASSQGTSGSWEETQYF. The DNA of the CDR3 is TGTGCCAGCAGCCAAGGAACTAGCGGGAGCTGGGAAGAGACCCAGTACTTC.

This clonotype was picked up many times. V and J are TRBV6-5 and TRBJ2-1; 10 bases match TRBD2. In germline, CDR1 is MNHEY, CDR2 SVGAGI. The CDR3 loop spans 15 amino acids. V shed 1 base and J 6 bases; nucleotides not matched to a gene: 3. CDR3 amino acids: CASSYWSGGGNEQFF. In nucleotides, the CDR3 is TGTGCCAGCAGTTACTGGAGCGGGGGGGGCAATGAGCAGTTCTTC.

This chain joins TRBV6-1 and TRBJ2-7, with no clear D. Trimming stripped 1 base from V and 2 bases from J, with 9 bases between. The germline V gene has CDR1 MNHNS and CDR2 SASEGT. The CDR3 sequence is 14 residues long. The CDR3 coding sequence is TGTGCCAGCAGTGAAGGGGGAAATGCCTACGAGCAGTACTTC. Its protein is CASSEGGNAYEQYF.

Concerning this clonotype itself: A much larger clone differs from this one at a single base, so this may be a read error. The chain combines TRBV7-3 with TRBJ2-1; perhaps TRBD2 as D (6 bases). Per germline, CDR1 SGHTA and CDR2 FQGTGA. The CDR3 is 15 residues long. CDR3 loop: CASSLSSSVYNEQLF. Written as DNA, the CDR3 is TGTGCCAGCAGCTTATCCTCTAGCGTTTACAATGAGCAGCTCTTC.

In its sample, this clonotype was seen many times. V usage is TRBV5-1 and J usage is TRBJ1-1; no clear D. The CDR3 is 13 amino acids. In germline, CDR1 is SGHRS, CDR2 YFSETQ. Trimming shortened V by 0 bases and J by 6 bases, and 9 bases separated the two germline ends. The CDR3 nucleotides are TGCGCCAGCAGCTTGGCATCTCTTGCTGAAGCTTTCTTT. It translates to CASSLASLAEAFF.

On this clonotype: This may be a read error, as it is one base from a much larger clone. V usage is TRBV27 and J usage is TRBJ2-1; the D gene is possibly TRBD2 (5 bases). Trimming took 3 bases from V and 10 from J, leaving 16 bases between them. This CDR3 has 14 amino acids. CDR1 MNHEY and CDR2 SMNVEV come from the germline V gene (reference sequence). The CDR3 here is CASSFRGLPYEQFF. Here the CDR3 DNA reads TGTGCCAGCAGTTTCCGCGGGCTTCCTTACGAGCAGTTCTTC.

This clonotype was counted only a few times. The gene calls are TRBV19 and TRBJ2-3; D ambiguous. CDR1 and CDR2 (germline): LNHDA, SQIVND (reference sequence). Trimming removed 3 bases from V and 3 bases from J, with 10 bases in between. The CDR3 length is 14 residues. The CDR3 reads CASSIPPATDTQYF. CDR3 sequence (DNA): TGTGCCAGTAGTATCCCTCCAGCTACAGATACGCAGTATTTT.

This clonotype was recorded only once. The V gene is TRBV29-1, the J gene TRBJ2-3; TRBD2 agrees at 10 bases. With V trimmed by 4 bases and J by 0 bases, 7 bases remained unmatched. There are 16 residues in the CDR3. Germline lookup yields CDR1 SQVTM and CDR2 ANQGSEA. The CDR3 region is CSVVGSTSGSTDTQYF. For the CDR3, the DNA is TGCAGCGTTGTAGGGTCGACTAGCGGGAGCACAGATACGCAGTATTTT.

This clonotype was seen many times. V and J are TRBV3-1 and TRBJ2-2; D is perhaps TRBD2 (5 bases). This CDR3 has 14 residues. The germline V gene has CDR1 LGHDT and CDR2 YNNKEL (reference sequence). V lost 6 bases and J 1 base, leaving 9 bases between the germline ends. CDR3 protein: CASSREGNTGELFF. The CDR3 nucleotides are TGTGCCAGCAGTCGCGAGGGGAACACCGGGGAGCTGTTTTTT.

This rearrangement joins TRBV19 to TRBJ1-5; 7 nucleotides align to TRBD1. Germline CDR1 reads LNHDA; CDR2 reads SQIVND (reference sequence). The V and J ends lost 8 bases and 5 bases, in that order; junction bases with no gene match: 6. CDR3 length: 13 residues. CDR3 coding DNA: TGTGCCAGTTCCCGGGACAGTTATCAGCCCCAGCATTTT. As protein: CASSRDSYQPQHF.

The V call is TRBV24-1, the J call TRBJ2-1; TRBD2 matches 11 bases. Germline V gene sequence: CDR1 KGHDR, CDR2 SFDVKD. V dropped 5 bases and J dropped 6; count of bases not matched to a gene: 5. The length of the CDR3 is 15 residues. CDR3 protein: CATSAASGRPNEQFF. The CDR3 DNA reads as TGTGCCACCAGTGCCGCTAGCGGGAGGCCCAATGAGCAGTTCTTC.

This clonotype was seen at least ten times. The chain is built from TRBV3-1 and TRBJ2-5; 10 nucleotides agree with TRBD1. V shed 5 bases, J shed 5 bases, and the junction held 8 bases outside the gene matches. Germline V gene sequence: CDR1 LGHDT, CDR2 YNNKEL (reference sequence). The CDR3 length is 15 residues. The CDR3: CASSLRTGGEETQYF. The CDR3 nucleotides read TGTGCCAGCAGCTTGCGGACAGGGGGAGAGGAGACCCAGTACTTC.

This chain connects TRBV4-1 to TRBJ2-1; 9 positions agree with TRBD1. V shed 4 bases and J 7 bases; nucleotides not matched to a gene: 8. This CDR3 comprises 15 residues. In germline, CDR1 is MGHRA, CDR2 YSYEKL. The CDR3 region has the DNA TGCGCCAGCAGCCTATGGACAGGGGAAATGAATGAGCAGTTCTTC. Translating gives CASSLWTGEMNEQFF.

The chain couples TRBV30 to TRBJ1-1; 7 bases map to TRBD1. The germline CDR1 and CDR2 sequences are GTSNPN and SVGIG (reference sequence). This CDR3 has 16 residues. The ends lost 3 bases at V and 1 base at J; junction bases unmatched: 11. This CDR3 is CAWSQGQPVANTEAFF. The CDR3 DNA sequence: TGTGCCTGGAGCCAGGGACAGCCCGTTGCGAACACTGAAGCTTTCTTT.

The CDR3 loop is CASSQAIVAASGMRWNTQYF. The CDR3 coding sequence is TGTGCCAGCAGCCAGGCGATAGTGGCAGCTAGCGGGATGAGGTGGAATACGCAGTATTTT. This sequence joins TRBV5-4 and TRBJ2-3; 9 nucleotides match TRBD2. After removal of 4 bases from V and 7 bases from J, the junction contained 25 bases not matched to a gene. The CDR3 has 20 residues. Per germline, CDR1 SGHNT and CDR2 YYREEE (reference sequence).

The rearrangement joins TRBV9 to TRBJ2-7; 11 bases fit TRBD2. CDR1 is SGDLS and CDR2 is YYNGEE in the germline V gene. The CDR3 spans 15 residues. V shed 4 bases and J 5 bases; nucleotides not matched to a gene: 8. The CDR3 reads CASSPRLAGSNEQYF. The CDR3 nucleotides read TGTGCCAGCAGCCCCCGACTAGCGGGGTCCAACGAGCAGTACTTC.